Listed below are T cell receptor beta chains from one sample, sequenced in a study of CD8 T cells in Susac syndrome. TCRdb fed the immunoSEQ multiplex PCR reads into MiXCR, producing one record per CDR3 protein. The top ten clones hold under 0.5% of a sample with under 95,000 distinct CDR3 sequences, approximately 95% of them seen once. The sample comprised CD8+ T cells from PBMCs. These receptors originate from a human donor with Susac syndrome. Each CDR3 is given with its conserved first and last residue. The D gene is left open where the match is weak. Where a row states a size, it is once, few, many or the class of an expanded clone; other rows omit it.

cdr3_aa | cdr3_nt | cdr3_length | j_call | clone_size | v_call | d_call
CSVRDTNSYEQYF | TGCAGCGTGAGGGACACCAACTCCTACGAGCAGTACTTC | 13 | TRBJ2-7 | - | TRBV29-1 | -
CASSPRDYNEQFF | TGTGCCAGCAGCCCACGGGATTACAATGAGCAGTTCTTC | 13 | TRBJ2-1 | - | TRBV13 | -
CSARDQRDYEQYF | TGCAGTGCTAGAGACCAGAGGGACTACGAGCAGTACTTC | 13 | TRBJ2-7 | - | TRBV20-1 | -
CSARGGYSYEQYF | TGCAGTGCTAGAGGGGGCTACTCCTACGAGCAGTACTTC | 13 | TRBJ2-7 | once | TRBV20-1 | -
CASRLGADYNEQFF | TGTGCCAGTAGACTGGGGGCGGATTACAATGAGCAGTTCTTC | 14 | TRBJ2-1 | - | TRBV19 | -
CASSQDVDVGTGELFF | TGCGCCAGCAGCCAAGATGTCGACGTTGGCACCGGGGAGCTGTTTTTT | 16 | TRBJ2-2 | - | TRBV4-3 | -
CSAIATGEGNTIYF | TGCAGTGCTATTGCGACCGGGGAGGGAAACACCATATATTTT | 14 | TRBJ1-3 | - | TRBV20-1 | -
CASSFSRGAEAFF | TGTGCCAGCAGCTTTTCGAGGGGCGCTGAAGCTTTCTTT | 13 | TRBJ1-1 | - | TRBV11-2 | -
CSASGDEQYF | TGCAGTGCTAGCGGCGACGAGCAGTACTTC | 10 | TRBJ2-7 | - | TRBV20-1 | -
CSAREGYSYEQYF | TGCAGTGCTAGGGAGGGGTACTCCTACGAGCAGTACTTC | 13 | TRBJ2-7 | few | TRBV20-1 | -
CASNPSGNSYEQYF | TGTGCCAGCAACCCTAGCGGGAACTCCTACGAGCAGTACTTC | 14 | TRBJ2-7 | - | TRBV2 | TRBD2
CASSQAPGGTYNEQFF | TGCGCCAGCAGCCAAGCTCCGGGAGGGACTTACAATGAGCAGTTCTTC | 16 | TRBJ2-1 | - | TRBV4-1 | TRBD2
CSFEDRANEQFF | TGCAGCTTTGAAGACAGGGCTAATGAGCAGTTCTTC | 12 | TRBJ2-1 | - | TRBV29-1 | TRBD1
CSAQGQGWDQPQHF | TGCAGTGCCCAAGGACAGGGATGGGATCAGCCCCAGCATTTT | 14 | TRBJ1-5 | - | TRBV20-1 | TRBD1
CASSPGGEDGYTF | TGTGCCAGCAGTCCGGGGGGCGAAGATGGCTACACCTTC | 13 | TRBJ1-2 | once | TRBV13 | -
CASSPGLAGADTQYF | TGTGCCAGCAGCCCAGGACTAGCGGGAGCAGATACGCAGTATTTT | 15 | TRBJ2-3 | - | TRBV3-1 | TRBD2
CASSQDRGYEQYF | TGCGCCAGCAGCCAAGATCGGGGTTACGAGCAGTACTTC | 13 | TRBJ2-7 | few | TRBV4-1 | -
CSAQRIREGPGGLDEQFF | TGCAGCGCCCAAAGGATTCGGGAGGGCCCAGGGGGATTGGATGAGCAGTTCTTC | 18 | TRBJ2-1 | - | TRBV29-1 | -
CASSSGQGAGETQYF | TGTGCCAGCAGCTCCGGACAGGGGGCCGGGGAGACCCAGTACTTC | 15 | TRBJ2-5 | - | TRBV5-4 | TRBD1
CASRRSLSYNEQFF | TGTGCCAGCAGAAGGAGCCTCTCCTACAATGAGCAGTTCTTC | 14 | TRBJ2-1 | - | TRBV27 | -
CASSATQGTQETQYF | TGCGCCAGCAGCGCGACACAGGGGACGCAAGAGACCCAGTACTTC | 15 | TRBJ2-5 | - | TRBV4-3 | TRBD1
CASSLAGGEGLNNEQFF | TGTGCCAGCAGCTTGGCCGGGGGGGAGGGCCTGAACAATGAGCAGTTCTTC | 17 | TRBJ2-1 | once | TRBV5-6 | TRBD2
CSVIDSYGYTF | TGCAGTGTTATCGACAGCTATGGCTACACCTTC | 11 | TRBJ1-2 | - | TRBV20-1 | -
CASSALEGELFF | TGTGCCAGCAGCGCACTGGAAGGGGAGCTGTTTTTT | 12 | TRBJ2-2 | - | TRBV9 | -
CASSELAVLNQPQHF | TGTGCCAGCAGCGAGTTAGCAGTCCTAAATCAGCCCCAGCATTTT | 15 | TRBJ1-5 | - | TRBV2 | -
CASSPDSSSYNEQFF | TGTGCCAGCAGTCCAGACTCGAGCTCCTACAATGAGCAGTTCTTC | 15 | TRBJ2-1 | - | TRBV2 | -
CASSGQRGAEAFF | TGTGCCAGCAGCGGCCAACGCGGCGCTGAAGCTTTCTTT | 13 | TRBJ1-1 | - | TRBV7-9 | -
CASRTPGASSGANVLTF | TGTGCCAGCAGGACACCAGGAGCCAGCTCTGGGGCCAACGTCCTGACTTTC | 17 | TRBJ2-6 | - | TRBV3-1 | -
CSVVGGGSNEGEQYF | TGCAGCGTTGTGGGGGGGGGCTCGAATGAGGGCGAGCAGTACTTC | 15 | TRBJ2-7 | - | TRBV29-1 | -
CSASDGSQPQHF | TGCAGTGCTAGCGACGGAAGTCAGCCCCAGCATTTT | 12 | TRBJ1-5 | - | TRBV20-1 | -
CASRLSGMSSYNEQFF | TGTGCCAGCAGACTTAGCGGTATGAGCTCCTACAATGAGCAGTTCTTC | 16 | TRBJ2-1 | - | TRBV2 | -
CSARDLRERSNTDTQYF | TGCAGTGCTAGAGATTTGCGGGAGAGGTCAAACACAGATACGCAGTATTTT | 17 | TRBJ2-3 | - | TRBV20-1 | TRBD2
CASSPGSITEQYF | TGTGCCAGCAGCCCGGGGTCGATAACCGAGCAGTACTTC | 13 | TRBJ2-7 | - | TRBV9 | -
CASSQGQGAGNEQFF | TGTGCCAGCAGCCAAGGGCAGGGGGCTGGCAATGAGCAGTTCTTC | 15 | TRBJ2-1 | - | TRBV3-1 | TRBD1
CASSWGLAGREQFF | TGTGCCAGCAGCTGGGGACTAGCGGGACGTGAGCAGTTCTTC | 14 | TRBJ2-1 | - | TRBV6-2/TRBV6-3 | TRBD2
CASSPVNERGEKLFF | TGTGCCAGCAGTCCAGTCAACGAGAGGGGAGAAAAACTGTTTTTT | 15 | TRBJ1-4 | - | TRBV27 | -
CASSDGQGATDTQYF | TGTGCCAGCAGCGACGGACAGGGGGCAACAGATACGCAGTATTTT | 15 | TRBJ2-3 | - | TRBV7-9 | TRBD1
CASSLEARRVYGYEQFF | TGTGCCAGCAGTTTAGAAGCCCGCAGGGTCTATGGGTATGAGCAGTTCTTC | 17 | TRBJ2-1 | - | TRBV28 | -
CSVETSRSEQFF | TGCAGCGTCGAAACTAGTCGGAGTGAGCAGTTCTTC | 12 | TRBJ2-1 | - | TRBV29-1 | -
CASSLGPPGTAPGTQYF | TGTGCCAGCAGCTTAGGACCCCCCGGAACAGCCCCGGGGACCCAGTACTTC | 17 | TRBJ2-5 | - | TRBV7-2 | -
CASSPPGGIATGELFF | TGTGCCAGCAGCCCCCCGGGGGGGATTGCCACCGGGGAGCTGTTTTTT | 16 | TRBJ2-2 | - | TRBV9 | TRBD2
CATAESGVQETQYF | TGTGCCACCGCTGAATCGGGGGTACAAGAGACCCAGTACTTC | 14 | TRBJ2-5 | - | TRBV15 | -
CAWTGNTGELFF | TGTGCCTGGACAGGGAACACCGGGGAGCTGTTTTTT | 12 | TRBJ2-2 | - | TRBV30 | -
CASSPPGQSTDTQYF | TGTGCCAGCAGCCCCCCCGGGCAGAGCACAGATACGCAGTATTTT | 15 | TRBJ2-3 | - | TRBV7-6 | -
CASRRSGQGTETQYF | TGTGCCAGCAGAAGAAGCGGACAGGGGACGGAGACCCAGTACTTC | 15 | TRBJ2-5 | - | TRBV2 | TRBD1
CATSPPRSSYNEQFF | TGTGCCACCAGCCCCCCCAGGAGCTCGTACAATGAGCAGTTCTTC | 15 | TRBJ2-1 | - | TRBV15 | -
CASSQREGQETQYF | TGTGCCAGCAGTCAGCGGGAAGGGCAAGAGACCCAGTACTTC | 14 | TRBJ2-5 | - | TRBV28 | TRBD2
CASSPRLEVYNEQFF | TGTGCCAGCAGCCCCCGACTAGAGGTCTACAATGAGCAGTTCTTC | 15 | TRBJ2-1 | - | TRBV5-6 | -
CSASFYNEQFF | TGCAGTGCCAGCTTCTACAATGAGCAGTTCTTC | 11 | TRBJ2-1 | - | TRBV20-1 | -
CATYPVGGFYGYTF | TGTGCCACCTATCCCGTTGGGGGCTTCTATGGCTACACCTTC | 14 | TRBJ1-2 | once | TRBV6-5 | -
CSAYPFSGSSYNEQFF | TGCAGTGCCTACCCCTTTAGCGGGAGCTCCTACAATGAGCAGTTCTTC | 16 | TRBJ2-1 | once | TRBV20-1 | TRBD2
CSVSSGTAFGLFF | TGCAGCGTGTCCTCCGGGACAGCCTTCGGGCTGTTTTTT | 13 | TRBJ2-2 | - | TRBV29-1 | TRBD1
CASSQGVNTEAFF | TGTGCCAGTAGTCAGGGGGTGAACACTGAAGCTTTCTTT | 13 | TRBJ1-1 | few | TRBV19 | TRBD1
CASRDSVNTEAFF | TGCGCCAGCCGGGACAGTGTGAACACTGAAGCTTTCTTT | 13 | TRBJ1-1 | - | TRBV4-1 | TRBD1
CASSMWDSNQPQHF | TGTGCCAGTAGTATGTGGGACAGCAATCAGCCCCAGCATTTT | 14 | TRBJ1-5 | - | TRBV19 | -